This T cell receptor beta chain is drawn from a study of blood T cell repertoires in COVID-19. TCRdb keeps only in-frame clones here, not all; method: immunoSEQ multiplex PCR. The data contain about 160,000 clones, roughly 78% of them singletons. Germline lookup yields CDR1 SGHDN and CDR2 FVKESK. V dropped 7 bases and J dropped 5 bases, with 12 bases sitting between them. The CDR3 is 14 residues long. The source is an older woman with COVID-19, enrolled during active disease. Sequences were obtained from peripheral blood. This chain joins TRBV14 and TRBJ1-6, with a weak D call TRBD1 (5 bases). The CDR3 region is CASNGQGDNSPLHF. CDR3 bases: TGTGCCAGCAATGGACAAGGAGATAATTCACCCCTCCACTTT.